The 16 T cell receptor beta chains in this list originate from one sample, sequenced in a study of blood T cell repertoires in COVID-19. Here immunoSEQ multiplex PCR was the method, and the copy in TCRdb shows in-frame clones only, minus some. The sample contains 40,000 to 50,000 clones, 88% of which appear only once. Sequencing input: peripheral blood. These TCRs come from a man aged 45-65 years with active COVID-19.

V gene TRBV5-1 combines with J gene TRBJ1-2; TRBD1 matches 8 bases. The CDR3 covers 13 residues. The germline V gene encodes CDR1 SGHRS and CDR2 YFSETQ. V dropped 2 bases and J dropped 5; count of bases not matched to a gene: 2. The CDR3 here is CASSLRTGYGYTF. CDR3 DNA sequence: TGCGCCAGCAGCTTAAGGACAGGGTATGGCTACACCTTC. Combining the CDR3 with reference TRBV5-1 and TRBJ1-2 gives the whole variable domain KAGVTQTPRYLIKTRGQQVTLSCSPISGHRSVSWYQQTPGQGLQFLFEYFSETQRNKGNFPGRFSGRQFSNSRSEMNVSTLELGDSALYLCASSLRTGYGYTFGSGTRLTVV.

V usage is TRBV4-1 and J usage is TRBJ2-2; 15 bases are shared with TRBD2. Germline CDR1 and CDR2: MGHRA and YSYEKL. With V trimmed by 1 base and J by 3 bases, 9 bases remained unmatched. The CDR3 covers 20 residues. CDR3 residues: CASSQGGLAGGKGYTGELFF. Written as DNA, the CDR3 is TGCGCCAGCAGCCAAGGAGGACTAGCGGGAGGGAAGGGGTACACCGGGGAGCTGTTTTTT.

The chain carries TRBV11-3 and TRBJ1-1; perhaps TRBD1 as D (6 bases). Per the germline V gene, CDR1 is SGHNT and CDR2 is YENEEA. The CDR3 length is 15 residues. V dropped 1 base and J dropped 5 bases, with 14 bases sitting between them. The CDR3 sequence is CASSLGGTRGTEAFF. DNA for the CDR3: TGTGCCAGCAGCTTAGGGGGGACACGGGGAACTGAAGCTTTCTTT.

The rearrangement uses TRBV7-9 and TRBJ1-1; 9 bases fit TRBD1. The V gene's germline CDR1 is SEHNR and CDR2 FQNEAQ (reference sequence). The CDR3 sequence is 14 residues long. V trimming: 5 bases; J trimming: 4 bases; junction bases outside the gene matches: 5. The DNA for the CDR3 is TGTGCCAGCAGCGGACGGACAGGGGTCACTGAAGCTTTCTTT. Its translation: CASSGRTGVTEAFF.

V usage is TRBV2 and J usage is TRBJ1-2; tentatively, D is TRBD1 (5 bases). The ends were cut back, 5 bases at V and 3 bases at J, with 13 bases in the middle. The CDR3 extends over 14 amino acids. The germline CDR1 and CDR2 sequences are SNHLY and FYNNEI. This chain's CDR3 is CASSRQKSDYGYTF. DNA of the CDR3: TGTGCCAGCAGTAGACAGAAAAGCGACTATGGCTACACCTTC.

The V gene is TRBV4-1, the J gene TRBJ2-5, with D perhaps TRBD1 (5 bases). CDR3 length: 14 amino acids. CDR1 is MGHRA and CDR2 is YSYEKL in the germline V gene. Trimming removed 1 base at V and 7 bases at J, with 13 bases between. CDR3 loop: CASSQAQGSGTQYF. CDR3 nucleotide sequence: TGCGCCAGCAGCCAAGCGCAGGGATCAGGGACCCAGTACTTC.

The chain uses TRBV7-2 and TRBJ2-5; TRBD1 might be the D (7 bases). Per germline, CDR1 SGHTA and CDR2 FQGNSA. V lost 3 bases and J 4 bases, leaving 15 bases between the germline ends. There are 15 residues in the CDR3. The CDR3 region has the DNA TGTGCCAGCAGCTTCCTCTCCCAGGGGGGAGAGACCCAGTACTTC. Protein sequence: CASSFLSQGGETQYF. Full variable domain (missing parts from reference TRBV7-2 and TRBJ2-5): GAGVSQSPSNKVTEKGKDVELRCDPISGHTALYWYRQSLGQGLEFLIYFQGNSAPDKSGLPSDRFSAERTGGSVSTLTIQRTQQEDSAVYLCASSFLSQGGETQYFGPGTRLLVL.

The V and J genes are TRBV19 and TRBJ2-2; 7 nucleotides match TRBD1. Germline values: CDR1 LNHDA, CDR2 SQIVND (reference sequence). V shed 7 bases, J shed 1 base, and the junction held 6 bases outside the gene matches. The CDR3 sequence is 15 residues long. This chain's CDR3 is CASTEDRRNTGELFF. The CDR3 DNA sequence: TGTGCCAGTACCGAGGACAGGCGGAACACCGGGGAGCTGTTTTTT.

The rearrangement links TRBV7-2 to TRBJ2-7; D is unclear. This CDR3 has 14 residues. CDR1 is SGHTA and CDR2 is FQGNSA in the germline V gene. The V end was cut by 0 bases, the J end by 0 bases, with 6 bases between. For the CDR3, the DNA is TGTGCCAGCAGCTTAGCGGGCTACTCCTACGAGCAGTACTTC. This sequence encodes CASSLAGYSYEQYF. Drawing the rest from reference TRBV7-2 and TRBJ2-7, the complete variable domain is GAGVSQSPSNKVTEKGKDVELRCDPISGHTALYWYRQSLGQGLEFLIYFQGNSAPDKSGLPSDRFSAERTGGSVSTLTIQRTQQEDSAVYLCASSLAGYSYEQYFGPGTRLTVT.

This clone was observed once. The chain uses TRBV5-6 and TRBJ1-2; 9 bases are shared with TRBD1. With V trimmed by 3 bases and J by 3 bases, 12 bases remained unmatched. This CDR3 contains 17 residues. Germline loops: CDR1 SGHDT, CDR2 YYEEEE. CDR3 DNA: TGTGCCAGCAGCTCCGGACAGGGGATAGTGGTCTACTATGGCTACACCTTC. Encoded protein: CASSSGQGIVVYYGYTF.

CDR3 loop: CASSSSGSGANVLTF. The DNA of the CDR3 is TGCGCCAGCAGCTCCTCAGGGTCTGGGGCCAACGTCCTGACTTTC. The rearrangement joins TRBV5-1 to TRBJ2-6; D may be TRBD1 (5 bases). Germline CDR1 reads SGHRS; CDR2 reads YFSETQ. The V end lost 3 bases, the J end lost 1 base, and 8 bases lay between the germline ends. The CDR3 sequence is 15 residues long.

The chain recombines TRBV15 with TRBJ2-1; a possible D gene is TRBD1 (6 bases). CDR1 is LNHNV and CDR2 is YYDKDF in the germline V gene (reference sequence). The CDR3 contains 14 residues. The V and J ends lost 1 base and 6 bases respectively, with 10 bases between them. In DNA form, the CDR3 reads TGTGCCACCAGCAGAGGGAACAGGGCCAATGAGCAGTTCTTC. Translation: CATSRGNRANEQFF. Complete variable domain (other parts from reference TRBV15 and TRBJ2-1): DAMVIQNPRYQVTQFGKPVTLSCSQTLNHNVMYWYQQKSSQAPKLLFHYYDKDFNNEADTPDNFQSRRPNTSFCFLDIRSPGLGDTAMYLCATSRGNRANEQFFGPGTRLTVL.

CDR3 DNA sequence: TGCGCCAGCAGAGCCCGGCCGCAGGGGGCCGCGAGCTCCTATAATTCACCCCTCCACTTT. Translating gives CASRARPQGAASSYNSPLHF. The V gene is TRBV5-1, the J gene TRBJ1-6, with 8 bases aligning to TRBD1. Germline V gene sequence: CDR1 SGHRS, CDR2 YFSETQ. The CDR3 covers 20 residues. Trimming removed 5 bases from V and 0 bases from J; junction bases left unmatched: 16.

The J gene is TRBJ2-1, the V gene TRBV2; 7 positions agree with TRBD1. CDR3 length: 15 amino acids. CDR1 SNHLY and CDR2 FYNNEI come from the germline V gene. Germline trimming cut 8 bases from V and 7 bases from J; bases unmatched to any gene: 14. The CDR3: CASDPGRGIGNEQFF. CDR3 DNA sequence: TGTGCCAGCGACCCCGGCAGGGGGATCGGGAATGAGCAGTTCTTC.

This chain connects TRBV11-3 to TRBJ1-3, with D unresolved. The CDR3 has 14 residues. The V end was cut by 1 base, the J end by 9 bases, with 13 bases between. Per the germline V gene, CDR1 is SGHNT and CDR2 is YENEEA. For the CDR3, the DNA is TGTGCCAGCAGCTTAGGAAACAGCTCCGTCACCATATATTTT. Residues: CASSLGNSSVTIYF.

V and J are TRBV28 and TRBJ2-5; D perhaps matches TRBD2 (6 bases). The CDR3 runs to 14 residues. From germline, CDR1 is MDHEN and CDR2 SYDVKM. Trimming took 4 bases from V and 7 from J, leaving 16 bases between them. The CDR3 is CASSSIKGGVTQYF. The CDR3 DNA sequence: TGTGCCAGCAGTTCTATTAAGGGAGGAGTGACCCAGTACTTC.